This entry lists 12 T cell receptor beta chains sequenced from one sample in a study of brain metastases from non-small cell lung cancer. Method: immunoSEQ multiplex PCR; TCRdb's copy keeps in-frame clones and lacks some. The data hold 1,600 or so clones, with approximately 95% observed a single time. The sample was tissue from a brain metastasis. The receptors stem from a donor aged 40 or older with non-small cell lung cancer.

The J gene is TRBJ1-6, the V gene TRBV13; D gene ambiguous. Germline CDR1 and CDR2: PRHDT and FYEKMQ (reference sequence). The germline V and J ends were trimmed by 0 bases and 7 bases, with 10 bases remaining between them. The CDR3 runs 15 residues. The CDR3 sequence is CASSLGRWVNSPLHF. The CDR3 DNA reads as TGTGCCAGCAGCTTAGGCCGTTGGGTGAATTCACCCCTCCACTTT.

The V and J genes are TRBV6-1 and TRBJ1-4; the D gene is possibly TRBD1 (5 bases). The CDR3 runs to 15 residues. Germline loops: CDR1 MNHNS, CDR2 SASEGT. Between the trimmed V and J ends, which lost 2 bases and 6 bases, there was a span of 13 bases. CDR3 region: CASSERPGSDEKLFF. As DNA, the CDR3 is TGTGCCAGCAGTGAACGCCCAGGGAGTGATGAAAAACTGTTTTTT.

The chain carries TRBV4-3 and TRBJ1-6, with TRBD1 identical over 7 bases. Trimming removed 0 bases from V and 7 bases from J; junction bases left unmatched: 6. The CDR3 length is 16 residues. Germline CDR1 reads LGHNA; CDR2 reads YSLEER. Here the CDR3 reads CASSQDVTGENSPLHF. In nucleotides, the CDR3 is TGCGCCAGCAGCCAAGATGTAACAGGGGAAAATTCACCCCTCCACTTT.

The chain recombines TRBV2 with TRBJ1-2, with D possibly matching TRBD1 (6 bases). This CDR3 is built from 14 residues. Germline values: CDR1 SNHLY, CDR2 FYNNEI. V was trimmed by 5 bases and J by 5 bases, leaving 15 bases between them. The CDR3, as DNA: TGTGCCAGCAGTCCAGGGGCCGAATTATATGGCTACACCTTC. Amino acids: CASSPGAELYGYTF.

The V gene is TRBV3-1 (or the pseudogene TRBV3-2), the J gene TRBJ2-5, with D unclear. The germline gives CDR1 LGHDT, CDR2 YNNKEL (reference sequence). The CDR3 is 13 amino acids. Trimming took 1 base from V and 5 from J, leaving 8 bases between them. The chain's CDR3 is CASSQVDGETQYF. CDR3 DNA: TGTGCCAGCAGCCAAGTCGATGGGGAGACCCAGTACTTC.

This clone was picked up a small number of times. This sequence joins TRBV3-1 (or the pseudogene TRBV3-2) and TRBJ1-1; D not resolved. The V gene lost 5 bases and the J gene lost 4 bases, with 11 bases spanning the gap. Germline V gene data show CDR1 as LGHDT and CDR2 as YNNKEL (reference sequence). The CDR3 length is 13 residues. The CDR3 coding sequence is TGTGCCAGCAGCTCCCCAGGAGGCACTGAAGCTTTCTTT. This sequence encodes CASSSPGGTEAFF.

The chain's CDR3 is CASSPAAMLAYEQYF. The DNA for the CDR3 is TGTGCCAGCAGCCCTGCTGCAATGTTAGCCTACGAGCAGTACTTC. The chain recombines TRBV9 with TRBJ2-7; D is uncertain. Trimming stripped 4 bases from V and 2 bases from J, with 16 bases between. Germline values: CDR1 SGDLS, CDR2 YYNGEE. The CDR3 runs 15 residues.

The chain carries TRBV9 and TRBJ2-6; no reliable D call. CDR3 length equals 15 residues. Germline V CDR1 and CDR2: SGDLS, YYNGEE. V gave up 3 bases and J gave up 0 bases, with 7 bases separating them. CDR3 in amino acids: CASSAWGSGANVLTF. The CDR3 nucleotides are TGTGCCAGCAGCGCGTGGGGCTCTGGGGCCAACGTCCTGACTTTC.

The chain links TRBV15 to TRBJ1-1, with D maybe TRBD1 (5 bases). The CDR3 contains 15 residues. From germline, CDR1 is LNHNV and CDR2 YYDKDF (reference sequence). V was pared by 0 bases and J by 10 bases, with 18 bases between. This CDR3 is CATSRDWQGAALAFF. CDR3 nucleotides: TGTGCCACCAGCAGAGATTGGCAGGGTGCGGCCTTAGCTTTCTTT.

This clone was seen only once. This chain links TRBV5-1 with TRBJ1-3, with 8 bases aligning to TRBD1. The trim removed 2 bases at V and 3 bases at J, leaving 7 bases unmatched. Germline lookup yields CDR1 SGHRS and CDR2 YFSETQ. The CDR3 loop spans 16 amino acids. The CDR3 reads CASSFRDRGNGNTIYF. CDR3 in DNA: TGCGCCAGCAGCTTTCGTGACAGGGGAAATGGAAACACCATATATTTT.

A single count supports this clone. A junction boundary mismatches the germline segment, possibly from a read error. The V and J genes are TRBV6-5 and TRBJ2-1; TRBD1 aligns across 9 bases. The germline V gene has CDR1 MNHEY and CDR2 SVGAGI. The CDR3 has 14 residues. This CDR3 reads CASTPPGQGYEQFF. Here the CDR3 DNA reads TGTGCTAGCACACCCCCGGGACAGGGCTATGAGCAGTTCTTC.

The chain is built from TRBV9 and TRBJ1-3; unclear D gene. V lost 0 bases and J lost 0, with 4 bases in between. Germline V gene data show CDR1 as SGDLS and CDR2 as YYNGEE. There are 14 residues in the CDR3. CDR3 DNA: TGTGCCAGCAGCGTAGACACCTCTGGAAACACCATATATTTT. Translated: CASSVDTSGNTIYF.